Below, 15 T cell receptor beta chains from the same sample are listed, as sequenced in a study of shared clonotypes between healthy human individuals. Some clones are missing from TCRdb's copy, which holds only in-frame ones; the method was immunoSEQ multiplex PCR. The sample contains about 750,000 clones, roughly 92% of which appear only once. CD45RO-negative, CCR7-selected cells formed the naive CD8 fraction, which excluded terminally differentiated effector memory CD45RA+ cells. Sequenced sample: naive CD8+ T cells sorted from blood. The receptors originated from a man aged 25 to 45 in good health.

This chain connects TRBV13 to TRBJ1-1; the D is unclear. CDR3 length: 16 residues. Trimming pared 1 base from V and 1 base from J, leaving 13 bases between. Per germline, CDR1 PRHDT and CDR2 FYEKMQ (reference sequence). Here the CDR3 reads CASSLVAASRNTEAFF. The CDR3 nucleotides read TGTGCCAGCAGCTTAGTGGCAGCTTCAAGGAACACTGAAGCTTTCTTT.

V gene TRBV7-9 combines with J gene TRBJ2-7; TRBD1 matches 7 bases. The trim removed 6 bases at V and 3 bases at J, leaving 11 bases unmatched. The CDR3 contains 15 residues. Germline V gives CDR1 SEHNR, CDR2 FQNEAQ (reference sequence). This CDR3 reads CASRGAGTDFYEQYF. The CDR3 DNA reads TGTGCCAGCAGGGGGGCCGGGACAGATTTCTACGAGCAGTACTTC.

The chain recombines TRBV29-1 with TRBJ2-1; TRBD2 matches 7 bases. The CDR3 spans 13 residues. With 6 bases clipped from V and 3 bases from J, the junction kept 5 bases outside the gene matches. Germline lookup yields CDR1 SQVTM and CDR2 ANQGSEA. The CDR3: CSVTGGDYNEQFF. CDR3 DNA sequence: TGCAGCGTGACTGGGGGGGACTACAATGAGCAGTTCTTC.

The chain uses TRBV15 and TRBJ1-5; a possible D gene is TRBD1 (5 bases). Deletions cut 1 base from V and 1 base from J, with 14 bases between. The CDR3 has 17 residues. Germline V gives CDR1 LNHNV, CDR2 YYDKDF (reference sequence). Written as DNA, the CDR3 is TGTGCCACCAGCAGAGGATGGACACCCGAGAGCAATCAGCCCCAGCATTTT. Its translation: CATSRGWTPESNQPQHF. The full variable domain, completed using reference TRBV15 and TRBJ1-5, is DAMVIQNPRYQVTQFGKPVTLSCSQTLNHNVMYWYQQKSSQAPKLLFHYYDKDFNNEADTPDNFQSRRPNTSFCFLDIRSPGLGDTAMYLCATSRGWTPESNQPQHFGDGTRLSIL.

CDR3 loop: CASSVSGSPDTQYF. The CDR3 coding sequence is TGTGCCAGCAGCGTTAGCGGGAGCCCTGATACGCAGTATTTT. The rearrangement joins TRBV9 to TRBJ2-3; 9 bases are shared with TRBD2. V shed 2 bases, J shed 6 bases, and the junction held 4 bases outside the gene matches. Looked up from germline, CDR1 is SGDLS and CDR2 is YYNGEE. CDR3 length: 14 amino acids.

The rearrangement uses TRBV7-9 and TRBJ2-1; D is perhaps TRBD1 (5 bases). Germline V gene sequence: CDR1 SEHNR, CDR2 FQNEAQ (reference sequence). The CDR3 spans 15 residues. V was clipped by 6 bases and J by 7 bases, with 19 bases between them. CDR3 region: CASSLTSGYGNEQFF. CDR3 nucleotides: TGTGCCAGCAGTCTCACCTCAGGGTACGGTAATGAGCAGTTCTTC.

The chain recombines TRBV6-1 with TRBJ2-4; 7 bases fit TRBD1. V lost 4 bases, J lost 0 bases, and 6 bases stayed unmatched. Germline CDR1 and CDR2: MNHNS and SASEGT. This CDR3 comprises 16 residues. The CDR3 region is CASSAGTVIAKNIQYF. The CDR3 region has the DNA TGTGCCAGCAGTGCCGGGACAGTCATAGCCAAAAACATTCAGTACTTC.

This sequence joins TRBV7-2 and TRBJ2-1, with D possibly TRBD1 on 5 matching bases. The germline CDR1 and CDR2 sequences are SGHTA and FQGNSA. CDR3 length: 15 amino acids. Trimming stripped 7 bases from V and 0 bases from J, with 13 bases between. The CDR3 nucleotides are TGTGCCAGCACCCAGGGTACCCCCTCCTACAATGAGCAGTTCTTC. This sequence encodes CASTQGTPSYNEQFF.

The rearrangement uses TRBV9 and TRBJ2-1, with TRBD1 identical over 8 bases. This CDR3 region has 15 residues. The junction had 5 bases not matched to a gene; V was cut back by 0 bases and J by 6 bases. Germline V gives CDR1 SGDLS, CDR2 YYNGEE. The DNA for the CDR3 is TGTGCCAGCAGCGTAGAGGGAACAGGGGGCAATGAGCAGTTCTTC. Its protein product is CASSVEGTGGNEQFF.

The chain uses TRBV7-2 and TRBJ2-1; D gene unclear. This CDR3 has 12 amino acids. CDR1 SGHTA and CDR2 FQGNSA come from the germline V gene. V gave up 8 bases and J gave up 1 base, with 6 bases separating them. The CDR3: CASARSYNEQFF. The CDR3 DNA sequence: TGTGCCAGCGCCCGTTCCTACAATGAGCAGTTCTTC.

The chain couples TRBV4-1 to TRBJ2-1; TRBD2 aligns across 11 bases. The CDR3 has 16 amino acids. Germline V CDR1 and CDR2: MGHRA, YSYEKL. Trimming took 4 bases from V and 6 from J; bases not matched to a gene: 8. The CDR3 nucleotides are TGCGCCAGCAGCCCAAGGCTAGCGGGAGGTAGCAATGAGCAGTTCTTC. Translation: CASSPRLAGGSNEQFF.

The chain has TRBV27 and TRBJ2-1, with a tentative D call TRBD2 (5 bases). V lost 10 bases, J lost 4 bases, and 14 bases lay in between. CDR3 length: 13 residues. Germline V gene data show CDR1 as MNHEY and CDR2 as SMNVEV (reference sequence). CDR3 amino acids: CATSRDSYNEQFF. Here the CDR3 DNA reads TGTGCCACCTCTCGGGATTCTTACAATGAGCAGTTCTTC.

The chain is built from TRBV10-3 and TRBJ2-7, with 7 bases that match TRBD2. CDR1 is ENHRY and CDR2 is SYGVKD in the germline V gene. The CDR3 covers 14 residues. The V segment lost 7 bases and the J segment 10 bases; nucleotides outside the gene matches: 16. The CDR3 nucleotides are TGTGCCATCACCAGAGGGGAGGGGTTCTCGCAACAGTACTTC. It codes for CAITRGEGFSQQYF.

In DNA, the CDR3 is TGTGCCAGCAGTTTATTAGGTCAGCGCTACGAGCAGTACTTC. Translating it yields CASSLLGQRYEQYF. The chain combines TRBV27 with TRBJ2-7; D uncertain. With 1 base removed from V and 3 bases from J, the gap between germline ends came to 10 bases. Germline V CDR1 and CDR2: MNHEY, SMNVEV (reference sequence). The CDR3 is 14 amino acids.

The rearrangement uses TRBV2 and TRBJ2-1; D is unclear. The CDR3 covers 17 residues. Trimming pared 0 bases from V and 7 bases from J, leaving 19 bases between. The germline CDR1 and CDR2 sequences are SNHLY and FYNNEI. CDR3 region: CASSEALADPAINEQFF. For the CDR3, the DNA is TGTGCCAGCAGTGAAGCGCTTGCGGACCCGGCCATTAATGAGCAGTTCTTC.